This TCR beta chain derives from a study of identical twins (dated by TCRdb to the mid-2010s). Regarding the study in general: To test whether fetal clonotypes persist, the study used deep sequencing on TCR alpha and beta repertoires from monozygotic twins, unrelated adults of various ages, and cord blood. To rule out contamination, replicate twin experiments were performed at different times with different library preparation protocols.

Comment on this clonotype: The antigen this receptor binds is unknown. No base qualities exist here, and no much larger clone lies one base off it.

General findings and caveats noted by the study authors: Invariant T cells such as MAIT and iNKT could partly confound zero-insertion analyses, though diverse VJ usage argued against this for most clonotypes. Conclusions relied on cross-sectional statistical analysis, since the same donors could not be followed over many years. Compared with coincidental sharing between unrelated individuals, an excess of low generation-probability sequences was observed among out-of-frame TCR alpha sequences shared between twins. The excess sharing between twins in beta out-of-frame sequences was weaker because fewer shared sequences reduced the signal-to-noise ratio. In monozygotic twins, recombination models systematically underestimated out-of-frame TCR alpha sharing, but the models matched the sharing seen between unrelated individuals. Abundant cord blood beta clonotypes had fewer insertions, young adult naive repertoires showed a similar but weaker trend, and memory repertoires showed no such trend.

In the germline V gene (reference sequence), CDR1 corresponds to MNHEY and CDR2 to SMNVEV. V is cut by 0 bases and J by 1 base, and the space between the germline ends is 10 bases. The CDR3 sequence holds 15 residues, the cysteine and phenylalanine included. The CDR3 DNA has 45 bases and is translated from base 1. All donors were healthy Caucasians. The twin cohort comprised three pairs of female monozygotic twins, all aged about 18 to 30 years. Positive isolation kits from Invitrogen were used to isolate the CD4+ and CD8+ T cell populations. Library preparation employed 5' RACE. The sequencer listed for this sample is Illumina HiSeq 2000. A universal primer binding site was added through template switching, and the final cDNA carried a unique molecular identifier so that TCR cDNA molecules could be counted accurately. Specific primers in the conserved constant-segment region were used to synthesize first-strand cDNA for the TCR alpha and beta chains. To control for contamination, every cDNA library carried two barcodes: a SMART-Mk sample barcode plus Illumina barcodes. TruSeq adapter sequences, together with Illumina sample barcodes, were added in two successive PCR steps. The Illumina HiSeq platform was used with custom primers to sequence TCR alpha and beta cDNA libraries. Per the source publication's procedure: MiGEC was used to process raw reads and extract unique molecular identifiers, and MiXCR was used to find CDR3 positions. For each individual, recombination models were inferred using an EM algorithm with the repgenHMM and IGoR tools. The tcR package in R was used for shared clonotype analysis, with sharing normalized by the product of cloneset sizes. Out-of-frame nonproductive sequences were analyzed to study raw recombination free of thymic and clonal selection effects. TCRdb trimmed the raw reads at Q25, called clones with MiXCR and kept productive beta chains. Rows are combined by CDR3 protein, so each entry shows the most common genes and DNA. The V and J calls shown here were made by TCRdb, not taken from the authors' results. In all, the sample holds over 500,000 distinct CDR3 sequences, and approximately 22% of those were seen once. 0.91% of the sample belongs to the ten largest clones.

Another study also made use of these data, one on T cells expressing NK-cell markers. Reported in the second study: In sorted CD3+CD56+NKG2C+, CD3+CD56+NKG2C- and CD3+CD56-NKG2C+ T-cell subsets from several donors, TCR beta-chain repertoires were profiled. Among the eight sequenced donors, only one was HCMV-seronegative, while the other seven were HCMV-seropositive. In several experiments an anti-gammadeltaTCR antibody was added to restrict sorting to alphabetaTCR-expressing T cells. In several donors, the dominant CD3+CD56+NKG2C+ clonotypes were found to rank among the top 10 CD8+ clonotypes and to make up about 1.0-7.5% of CD8+ T cells. Those dominant clonotypes were again the most abundant among CD3+CD56-NKG2C+ cells in a few donors, at about 25-60.1%. Whether the expanded NKG2C-expressing T cell clones were specific for HCMV antigens was left unclear. The study sequenced eight donors, all healthy volunteers chosen at random: three men and five women. HCMV-specific IgG was detected in serum with a commercial ELISA kit to determine HCMV serostatus. MIGEC was used to demultiplex reads and group reads by UMI, and MiTCR was used to assemble and quantify clonotypes. To exclude erroneous sequences, any TCR cDNA sequence not supported by at least two reads was discarded. The tcR package was used for downstream repertoire analysis, and clonotypes were matched between fractions using CDR3 nucleotide sequence together with V segment. Antigen specificity was annotated against VDJdb with VDJmatch, allowing one amino acid substitution in CDR3.

The sequencing input was CD4+ T cells sorted from blood. In this chain, TRBV27 is recombined with TRBJ2-7; the D gene assignment is ambiguous. This receptor was obtained from a woman under 30 in good health. The DNA is TGTGCCAGCAGTTTATCTGGCTACCGGTCCTACGAGCAGTACTTC. The encoded protein is CASSLSGYRSYEQYF.